These T cell receptor beta chains were read from a single sample in a study of Ad26.COV2.S vaccination and SARS-CoV-2 variants. Generated by immunoSEQ multiplex PCR, the TCRdb table keeps only in-frame clones and is missing some. Seen here are fewer than 400,000 clones, 85% to 90% observed once, and the top ten hold around 5%. The sample consisted of peripheral blood, taken in a trial of Ad26.COV2.S vaccine versus placebo. The source of these receptors is a person between 18 and 60 years old who received the Ad26.COV2.S COVID-19 vaccine or a placebo. Each CDR3 is given with its conserved first and last residue. A D gene is named only where the DNA matches it firmly. Only some rows state a clone size, as once, few, many or a class for expanded clones.

v_gene	d_gene	j_gene	abundance	CDR3nt	CDR3aa
TRBV29-1	.	TRBJ1-1	once	TGCAGCGCCGCCGTCCAGGGAGGTACTGAAGCTTTCTTT	CSAAVQGGTEAFF
TRBV5-1	TRBD1	TRBJ1-4	.	TGCGCCAGCAGCCCGACAGGGGGCGAGAGGGAAAAACTGTTTTTT	CASSPTGGEREKLFF
TRBV4-1	.	TRBJ1-1	.	TGCGCCAGCAGCCAAGTCATCGGGTCGATCACTGAAGCTTTCTTT	CASSQVIGSITEAFF
TRBV29-1	.	TRBJ2-3	.	TGCAGCGTTGAAGGCGAACAGGGTTCCACAGATACGCAGTATTTT	CSVEGEQGSTDTQYF
TRBV2	.	TRBJ1-2	.	TGTGCCAGCAGTGTGGAGTTCAAGGGACCATATGGCTACACCTTC	CASSVEFKGPYGYTF
TRBV7-9	.	TRBJ2-5	.	TGTGCCAGCAGCTTATTGTCAGACCAAGAGACCCAGTACTTC	CASSLLSDQETQYF
TRBV5-4	.	TRBJ1-1	.	TGTGCCAGCAGCTTGGATATAGGAAACACTGAAGCTTTCTTT	CASSLDIGNTEAFF
TRBV20-1	.	TRBJ2-1	once	TGCAGTGCTCGCAGGGGTAGTGAGCAGTTCTTC	CSARRGSEQFF
TRBV10-2	.	TRBJ1-3	once	TGCGCCAGCAGTGCTACAGGGTCTGGAAACACCATATATTTT	CASSATGSGNTIYF
TRBV18	TRBD1	TRBJ1-1	once	TGTGCCAGCTCCGCCGGGACAGGGGGCGATTCGCTAACTGAAGCTTTCTTT	CASSAGTGGDSLTEAFF
TRBV5-1	.	TRBJ1-1	.	TGCGCCAGCAGCTTGGTAGGGGGAGGTGGAACTGAAGCTTTCTTT	CASSLVGGGGTEAFF
TRBV5-4	TRBD1	TRBJ1-2	.	TGTGCCAGCAGCTTGGAAAAACCCACAGGGGTAGGTGGCTACACCTTC	CASSLEKPTGVGGYTF
TRBV2	.	TRBJ2-2	.	TGTGCCAGCAGATGGGGGCCGGACACCGGGGAGCTGTTTTTT	CASRWGPDTGELFF
TRBV18	TRBD1	TRBJ2-3	.	TGTGCCAGCTCACTACAGACAGGGGGCCTTGATACGCAGTATTTT	CASSLQTGGLDTQYF
TRBV6-2/TRBV6-3	.	TRBJ2-7	.	TGTGCCAGCAGTTACCCAACTAGCTTGTCAACCTACGAGCAGTACTTC	CASSYPTSLSTYEQYF
TRBV11-2	.	TRBJ2-5	.	TGTGCCAGCAGCTTAGTGGGCAGTTCGTACCAAGAGACCCAGTACTTC	CASSLVGSSYQETQYF
TRBV5-1	TRBD2	TRBJ2-5	.	TGCGCCAGCAGTTTGCGGGGGATTACTGGAGAGACCCAGTACTTC	CASSLRGITGETQYF
TRBV5-1	TRBD1	TRBJ2-5	.	TGCGCCAGCAGCTTGCCCAGACAGGGCGTGCAAGAGACCCAGTACTTC	CASSLPRQGVQETQYF
TRBV3-1/TRBV3-2	.	TRBJ1-1	once	TGTGCCAGCAGCCAAGATATTGGGGGTTATGAAGCTTTCTTT	CASSQDIGGYEAFF
TRBV11-2	.	TRBJ1-1	.	TGTGCCAGCAGCTTAGTGGGGAACCGGGGAAATCAAGCTTTCTTT	CASSLVGNRGNQAFF
TRBV7-2	.	TRBJ1-6	.	TGTGCCAGCAGCTTAGCCGATTGGGGGGCTTCACCCCTCCACTTT	CASSLADWGASPLHF
TRBV6-5	.	TRBJ1-1	.	TGTGCCAGCAGTCCTATTTATTCGGGGGATGAAGCTTTCTTT	CASSPIYSGDEAFF
TRBV27	.	TRBJ1-5	.	TGTGCCAGCGGATACTATCAGCCCCAGCATTTT	CASGYYQPQHF
TRBV4-1	TRBD1	TRBJ2-7	few	TGCGCCAGCAGCCAAGTATCAGGGGGCGGTACGGAGCAGTACTTC	CASSQVSGGGTEQYF
TRBV6-2/TRBV6-3	.	TRBJ2-1	.	TGTGCCAGCAGTTACTCGATGGCTGACACTATCTACAATGAGCAGTTCTTC	CASSYSMADTIYNEQFF
TRBV5-1	.	TRBJ1-3	.	TGCGCCAGCAGCACGGGGTGGGGTCTAACTGGAAACACCATATATTTT	CASSTGWGLTGNTIYF
TRBV19	.	TRBJ2-2	.	TGTGCCAGTAGTACGGCAGGGGTCTACACCGGGGAGCTGTTTTTT	CASSTAGVYTGELFF
TRBV5-5	.	TRBJ2-5	.	TGTGCCAGCAGCTTGGGTTTTGGGGGCGGAAGCTTACAAGAGACCCAGTACTTC	CASSLGFGGGSLQETQYF
TRBV3-1/TRBV3-2	.	TRBJ2-3	.	TGTGCCAGCAGCCAATTTAGGACAGATACGCAGTATTTT	CASSQFRTDTQYF
TRBV5-4	.	TRBJ1-2	.	TGTGCCAGCAGCCCGGATGCCTTCAGCTACACCTTC	CASSPDAFSYTF
TRBV3-1/TRBV3-2	.	TRBJ2-5	.	TGTGCCAGCACCGCGACGGGGAAAGAGACCCAGTACTTC	CASTATGKETQYF
TRBV30	.	TRBJ2-4	.	TGTGCCTGGAGTGTCATTAGCTCAAAAAACATTCAGTACTTC	CAWSVISSKNIQYF
TRBV18	.	TRBJ1-6	.	TGTGCCAGCTCACGAGGACTGAGTCGAAGGGATTCACCCCTCCACTTT	CASSRGLSRRDSPLHF
TRBV20-1	.	TRBJ2-3	.	TGCAGTGGGGGGGATACGCAGTATTTT	CSGGDTQYF
TRBV7-2	TRBD2	TRBJ2-1	.	TGTGCCAGCAGCTTAGATTTTGGACTAGCGGGCGGAGATGAGCAGTTCTTC	CASSLDFGLAGGDEQFF
TRBV30	.	TRBJ1-6	.	TGTGCCTGGAGCGGGACTGGAATTCCCCTCCACTTT	CAWSGTGIPLHF
TRBV18	.	TRBJ1-6	.	TGTGCCAGCTCACCATCTCAGGTCTCCTATAATTCACCCCTCCACTTT	CASSPSQVSYNSPLHF
TRBV5-1	TRBD1	TRBJ1-4	.	TGCGCCAGCAGCTTGCAGGGGGCTGCAACTAATGAAAAACTGTTTTTT	CASSLQGAATNEKLFF
TRBV4-3	.	TRBJ1-1	.	TGCGCCAGCAGCCAAGACCGCATACAGAATAAGGCTTTCTTT	CASSQDRIQNKAFF
TRBV5-1	.	TRBJ1-5	.	TGCGCCAGCAGCTTAGAGGGAGGCAACAATCAGCCCCAGCATTTT	CASSLEGGNNQPQHF
TRBV9	TRBD1	TRBJ1-1	few	TGTGCCAGCAGCTTCGGACAGGGCTTGTCTGAAGCTTTCTTT	CASSFGQGLSEAFF
TRBV6-4	.	TRBJ2-1	once	TGTGCCAGCAGCTTCGAGGCGGGAAACAATGAGCAGTTCTTC	CASSFEAGNNEQFF
TRBV5-6	.	TRBJ1-2	.	TGTGCCAGCAGCTCCCAGGGTACGGGCGGCTACACCTTC	CASSSQGTGGYTF
TRBV10-2	.	TRBJ1-1	.	TGCGCCAGCAGTCCGACGGGGGGAATGAACACTGAAGCTTTCTTT	CASSPTGGMNTEAFF
TRBV10-3	.	TRBJ2-3	.	TGTGCCATCAGTGATGGGGGAAACACAGATACGCAGTATTTT	CAISDGGNTDTQYF
TRBV10-1	TRBD1	TRBJ1-4	once	TGCGCCAGCGGGGACAGGTTGGGAGAAAAACTGTTTTTT	CASGDRLGEKLFF
TRBV19	.	TRBJ1-5	.	TGTGCCAGTTGGCCCACATACAGGGAATGGAATCAGCCCCAGCATTTT	CASWPTYREWNQPQHF
TRBV5-1	.	TRBJ2-5	.	TGCGCCAGCAGCTTGGGGAATCGGGAGACCCAGTACTTC	CASSLGNRETQYF
TRBV14	.	TRBJ1-5	.	TGTGCCAGCAGCCAAGAAGGGAACCCCAATCAGCCCCAGCATTTT	CASSQEGNPNQPQHF
TRBV9	TRBD1	TRBJ1-1	.	TGTGCCAGCGACAGGGGTGGTGAAGCTTTCTTT	CASDRGGEAFF
TRBV7-2	.	TRBJ1-5	once	TGTGCCAGCAGTCAGAGCAATCAGCCCCAGCATTTT	CASSQSNQPQHF
TRBV13	.	TRBJ2-2	.	TGTGCCAGCAGCACTCTTCAGAGGGGGGTTAACACCGGGGAGCTGTTTTTT	CASSTLQRGVNTGELFF
TRBV15	TRBD1	TRBJ1-5	.	TGTGCCACCAGCAGAGATGGACAGGGAGAACAGCCCCAGCATTTT	CATSRDGQGEQPQHF
TRBV9	.	TRBJ2-2	.	TGTGCCAGCAGCGTAGGGGCAGGGTATACCGGGGAGCTGTTTTTT	CASSVGAGYTGELFF
TRBV4-2	TRBD1	TRBJ2-7	.	TGTGCCAGCAGCCACACAGGGGCAAGAGGCTACGAGCAGTACTTC	CASSHTGARGYEQYF